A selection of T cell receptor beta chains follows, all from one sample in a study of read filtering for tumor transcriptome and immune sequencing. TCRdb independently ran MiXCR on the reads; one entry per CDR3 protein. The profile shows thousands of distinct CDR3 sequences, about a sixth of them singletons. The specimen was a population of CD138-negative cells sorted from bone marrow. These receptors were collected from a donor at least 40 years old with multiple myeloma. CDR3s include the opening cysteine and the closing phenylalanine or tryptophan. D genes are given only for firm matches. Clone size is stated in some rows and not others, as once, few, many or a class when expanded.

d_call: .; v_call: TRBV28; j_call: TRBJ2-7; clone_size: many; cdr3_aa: CASSTQVLYEQYF; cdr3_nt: TGTGCCAGCAGCACACAGGTCCTCTACGAGCAGTACTTC
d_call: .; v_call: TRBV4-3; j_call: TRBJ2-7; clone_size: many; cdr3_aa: CASSQARGAGEQYF; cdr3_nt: TGCGCCAGCAGCCAAGCCCGGGGGGCTGGGGAGCAGTACTTC
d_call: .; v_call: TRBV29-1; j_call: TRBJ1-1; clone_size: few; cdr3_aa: CSVPFGRDTEAFF; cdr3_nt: TGCAGCGTTCCGTTTGGTAGGGACACTGAAGCTTTCTTT
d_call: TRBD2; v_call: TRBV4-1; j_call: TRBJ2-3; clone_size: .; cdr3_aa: CASSQGRGGAVDTLYF; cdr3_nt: TGCGCCAGCAGCCAAGGAAGGGGAGGGGCGGTAGATACGCTGTATTTT
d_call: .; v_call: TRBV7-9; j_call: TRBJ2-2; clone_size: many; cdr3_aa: CASSLVSPGELFF; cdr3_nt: TGTGCCAGCAGCTTAGTCTCCCCCGGGGAGCTGTTTTTT
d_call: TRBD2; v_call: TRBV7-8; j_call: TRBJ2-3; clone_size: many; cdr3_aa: CASSLSGAVDTQYF; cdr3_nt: TGTGCCAGCAGCCTTAGCGGGGCTGTGGATACGCAGTATTTT
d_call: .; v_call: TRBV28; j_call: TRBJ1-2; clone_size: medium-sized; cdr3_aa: CASRSGRGLTF; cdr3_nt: TGTGCCAGCAGATCGGGACGCGGGTTAACCTTC
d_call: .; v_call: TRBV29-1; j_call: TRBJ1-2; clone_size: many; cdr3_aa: CSVEVPTRGYTF; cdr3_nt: TGCAGCGTTGAAGTCCCTACGCGGGGCTACACCTTC
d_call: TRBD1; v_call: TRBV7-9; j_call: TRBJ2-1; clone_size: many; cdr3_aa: CASIGTGGYNEQFF; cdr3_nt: TGTGCCAGCATCGGGACAGGGGGCTACAATGAGCAGTTCTTC
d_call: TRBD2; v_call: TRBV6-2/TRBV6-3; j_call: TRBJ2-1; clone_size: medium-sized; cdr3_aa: CASNGGGTYNEQFF; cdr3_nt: TGTGCCAGCAATGGCGGGGGAACCTACAATGAGCAGTTCTTC
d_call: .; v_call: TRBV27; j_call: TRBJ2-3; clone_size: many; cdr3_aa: CASRSGGPGDTQYF; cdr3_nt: TGTGCCAGCAGGTCCGGGGGCCCGGGGGATACGCAGTATTTT
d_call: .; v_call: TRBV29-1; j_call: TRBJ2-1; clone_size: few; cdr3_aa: CNVEDVGADIYNEQSF; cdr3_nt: TGCAACGTTGAGGATGTAGGAGCGGACATCTACAATGAGCAGTCCTTC
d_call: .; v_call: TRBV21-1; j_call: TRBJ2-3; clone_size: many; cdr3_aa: CASMDKTDTQYF; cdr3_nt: TGTGCCAGCATGGATAAAACAGATACGCAGTATTTT
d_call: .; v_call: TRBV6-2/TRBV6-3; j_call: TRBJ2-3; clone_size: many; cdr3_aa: CASSDHRLTQGDTQYF; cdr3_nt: TGTGCCAGCAGCGACCACCGGCTAACACAGGGAGATACGCAGTATTTT
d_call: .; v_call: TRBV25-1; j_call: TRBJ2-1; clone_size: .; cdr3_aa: CASSQWGFYNEQFF; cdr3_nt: TGTGCCAGCAGTCAGTGGGGTTTCTACAATGAGCAGTTCTTC
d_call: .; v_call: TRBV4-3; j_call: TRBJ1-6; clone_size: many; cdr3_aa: CASSRDGVSPLHF; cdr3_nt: TGCGCCAGCAGCCGGGACGGGGTTTCACCCCTCCACTTT
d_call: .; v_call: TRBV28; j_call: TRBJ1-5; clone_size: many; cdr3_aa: CASTGGSVNQPQHF; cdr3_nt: TGTGCCAGCACGGGGGGGTCCGTGAATCAGCCCCAGCATTTT
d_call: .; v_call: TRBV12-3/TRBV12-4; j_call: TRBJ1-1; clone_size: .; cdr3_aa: CACSLTQDTEAFF; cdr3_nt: TGTGCCTGCAGTTTAACCCAGGACACTGAAGCTTTCTTT
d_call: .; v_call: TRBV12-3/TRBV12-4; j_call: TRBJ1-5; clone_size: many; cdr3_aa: CASSYRDGQPQHF; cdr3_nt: TGTGCCAGCAGCTACAGGGACGGACAGCCCCAGCATTTT
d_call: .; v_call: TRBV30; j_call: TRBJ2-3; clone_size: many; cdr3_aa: CAWSLGSTDMQYF; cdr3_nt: TGTGCCTGGAGCCTCGGAAGCACAGATATGCAGTATTTT
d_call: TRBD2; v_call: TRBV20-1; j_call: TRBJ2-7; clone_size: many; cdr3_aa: CSAPTGGYEQYF; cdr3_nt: TGCAGTGCCCCGACGGGGGGCTACGAGCAGTACTTC
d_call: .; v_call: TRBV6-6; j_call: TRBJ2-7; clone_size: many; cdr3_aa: CASSYRQGYEQYF; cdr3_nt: TGTGCCAGCAGTTACCGTCAGGGCTACGAGCAGTACTTC
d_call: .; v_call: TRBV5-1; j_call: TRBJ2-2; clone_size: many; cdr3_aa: CASSFGQGAVNTGELFF; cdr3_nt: TGCGCCAGCAGCTTTGGCCAAGGAGCTGTTAACACCGGGGAGCTGTTTTTT
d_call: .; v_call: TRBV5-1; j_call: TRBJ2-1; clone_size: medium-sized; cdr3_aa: CASSLTGLHNEQFF; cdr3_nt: TGCGCCAGCAGCTTGACCGGACTACACAATGAGCAGTTCTTC
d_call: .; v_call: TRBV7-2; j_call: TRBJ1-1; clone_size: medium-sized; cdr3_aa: CASRGAGLEAFF; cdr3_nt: TGTGCCAGCAGAGGGGCAGGGCTTGAAGCTTTCTTT
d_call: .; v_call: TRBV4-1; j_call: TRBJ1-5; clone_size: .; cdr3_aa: CASSLEGGNQPQHF; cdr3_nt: TGCGCCAGCAGCCTAGAGGGCGGCAATCAGCCCCAGCATTTT
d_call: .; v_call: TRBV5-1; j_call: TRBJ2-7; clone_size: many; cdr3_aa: CASSLQGYEQYF; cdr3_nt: TGCGCCAGCAGCCTACAGGGCTACGAGCAGTACTTC
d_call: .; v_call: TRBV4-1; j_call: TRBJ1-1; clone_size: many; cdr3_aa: CASSQGLRAFF; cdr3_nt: TGCGCCAGCAGCCAAGGCCTGAGAGCTTTCTTT
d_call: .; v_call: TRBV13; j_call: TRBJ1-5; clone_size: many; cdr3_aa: CASSLRGGRPSNQPQHF; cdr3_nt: TGTGCCAGCAGCTTAAGGGGAGGTCGACCGAGCAATCAGCCCCAGCATTTT
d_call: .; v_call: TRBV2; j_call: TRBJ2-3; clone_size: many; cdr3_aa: CASSESAGYTDTQYF; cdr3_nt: TGTGCCAGCAGTGAGTCCGCGGGGTACACAGATACGCAGTATTTT
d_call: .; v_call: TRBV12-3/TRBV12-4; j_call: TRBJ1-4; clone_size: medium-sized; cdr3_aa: CASSFAGSGFSNEKLFF; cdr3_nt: TGTGCCAGCAGTTTTGCAGGGAGCGGCTTTTCTAATGAAAAACTGTTTTTT
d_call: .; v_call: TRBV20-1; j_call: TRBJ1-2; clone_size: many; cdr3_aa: CSAANNYGYTF; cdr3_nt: TGCAGTGCCGCGAATAACTATGGCTACACCTTC
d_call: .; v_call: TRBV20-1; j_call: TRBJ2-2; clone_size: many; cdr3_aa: CSATGALTGELFF; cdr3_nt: TGCAGTGCTACCGGGGCCCTCACCGGGGAGCTGTTTTTT
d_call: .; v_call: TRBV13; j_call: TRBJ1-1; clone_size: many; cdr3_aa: CASSLGIQGEAFF; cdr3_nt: TGTGCCAGCAGCTTAGGTATTCAGGGAGAAGCTTTCTTT
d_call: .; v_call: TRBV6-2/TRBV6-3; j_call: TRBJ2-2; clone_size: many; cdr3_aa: CASSDRNTGELFF; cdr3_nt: TGTGCCAGCAGTGACAGGAACACCGGGGAGCTGTTTTTT